The rows below give T cell receptor beta chains drawn from one sample of a study of shared clonotypes between healthy human individuals. Assay used: immunoSEQ multiplex PCR; TCRdb lists only in-frame clones, some missing. The sample has some 2,500,000 clones, under 95% seen once. Material for sequencing was naive CD4+ T cells from PBMCs. Receptors were obtained from a man between 18 and 35 years old in good health. Some clones in this sample may be carry-over from other donors' samples. Both conserved end residues are part of each CDR3. D genes are given only for firm matches. The size of a clone is reported for some rows only, either as once, few or many, or as a class for expanded clones.

clone_size j_call v_call d_call cdr3_aa cdr3_nt
once TRBJ2-3 TRBV30 NA CAWSARSISDTQYF TGTGCCTGGAGTGCCCGTTCTATTTCAGATACGCAGTATTTT
NA TRBJ2-1 TRBV10-1 TRBD2 CASRGLAGSYNEQFF TGCGCCAGCAGAGGACTAGCGGGGTCCTACAATGAGCAGTTCTTC
NA TRBJ2-5 TRBV21-1 NA CASSKDGTAESAGETQYF TGTGCCAGCAGCAAAGATGGGACAGCGGAGTCCGCCGGAGAGACCCAGTACTTC
NA TRBJ2-1 TRBV6-1 TRBD1 CASSRDRVKNEQFF TGTGCCAGCTCCCGGGACAGGGTGAAAAATGAGCAGTTCTTC
NA TRBJ2-7 TRBV11-2 NA CASSLAPGQTYEQYF TGTGCCAGCAGCTTAGCTCCTGGCCAAACCTACGAGCAGTACTTC
NA TRBJ2-7 TRBV5-1 NA CASSRISGEAYEQYF TGCGCCAGCAGCCGGATCTCTGGGGAAGCCTACGAGCAGTACTTC
NA TRBJ1-1 TRBV4-1 NA CASSHLGEGPEAFF TGCGCCAGCAGTCACCTAGGGGAGGGTCCTGAAGCTTTCTTT
once TRBJ2-5 TRBV4-2 NA CASSQPPASLRYF TGTGCCAGCAGCCAACCCCCAGCCTCTCTTAGATACTTC
NA TRBJ2-7 TRBV29-1 TRBD2 CSVGTGGDEQYF TGCAGCGTTGGGACGGGAGGCGACGAGCAGTACTTC
NA TRBJ2-1 TRBV25-1 NA CASSEWAGEQFF TGTGCCAGCAGTGAATGGGCGGGTGAGCAGTTCTTC
NA TRBJ1-2 TRBV11-2 NA CASSRIRGAIEKGYGYTF TGTGCCAGCAGCCGCATCAGGGGCGCGATTGAAAAGGGCTATGGCTACACCTTC
once TRBJ2-7 TRBV5-1 NA CASSLGLQADSYEQYF TGCGCCAGCAGCTTGGGCCTTCAGGCAGATTCCTACGAGCAGTACTTC
NA TRBJ1-5 TRBV15 NA CATSRGVRREPGYSNQPQHF TGTGCCACCAGCCGCGGTGTCCGCAGGGAGCCAGGGTATAGCAATCAGCCCCAGCATTTT
NA TRBJ1-2 TRBV6-6 TRBD1 CASSRSDRAAGYTF TGTGCCAGCAGTAGATCGGACAGGGCGGCTGGCTACACCTTC
NA TRBJ2-5 TRBV25-1 TRBD1 CASSATGGAYETQYF TGTGCCAGCAGCGCGACAGGGGGCGCGTATGAGACCCAGTACTTC
NA TRBJ2-2 TRBV18 NA CASSPPADTGELFF TGTGCCAGCTCACCCCCCGCGGACACCGGGGAGCTGTTTTTT
NA TRBJ2-1 TRBV4-1 TRBD2 CASSRGLADDNEQFF TGCGCCAGCAGCCGGGGACTAGCAGACGACAATGAGCAGTTCTTC
NA TRBJ1-5 TRBV18 NA CASSPDNSNQPQHF TGTGCCAGCTCACCGGACAATAGCAATCAGCCCCAGCATTTT
NA TRBJ1-4 TRBV29-1 NA CSVIGENEKLFF TGCAGCGTTATCGGGGAGAATGAAAAACTGTTTTTT
NA TRBJ1-5 TRBV7-2 NA CASSLVTTGYNQPQHF TGTGCCAGCAGCTTAGTTACGACAGGATACAATCAGCCCCAGCATTTT
NA TRBJ1-6 TRBV5-1 TRBD1 CASSLEGATNSPLHF TGCGCCAGCAGCTTGGAGGGGGCCACAAATTCACCCCTCCACTTT
NA TRBJ2-3 TRBV19 NA CASSIENTQYF TGTGCCAGTAGTATTGAGAATACGCAGTATTTT
NA TRBJ1-2 TRBV28 TRBD1 CASSLSGTGKGYTF TGTGCCAGCAGTTTATCCGGGACAGGGAAGGGCTACACCTTC
once TRBJ1-1 TRBV9 TRBD1 CASSPPTGPNTEAFF TGTGCCAGCAGCCCCCCGACAGGGCCGAACACTGAAGCTTTCTTT
NA TRBJ1-4 TRBV4-1 NA CASSQDLEGKLFF TGCGCCAGCAGCCAAGATCTGGAGGGAAAACTGTTTTTT
NA TRBJ1-1 TRBV2 NA CASSVWTANTEAFF TGTGCCAGCAGTGTTTGGACAGCAAACACTGAAGCTTTCTTT
NA TRBJ2-1 TRBV7-2 TRBD2 CASSFSGRAHEQFF TGTGCCAGCAGCTTTAGCGGGAGGGCCCATGAGCAGTTCTTC
NA TRBJ2-1 TRBV7-3 NA CASSLLGHNEQFF TGTGCCAGCAGCTTATTGGGGCACAATGAGCAGTTCTTC
NA TRBJ2-6 TRBV19 NA CASSIYTSGANVLTF TGTGCCAGTAGTATATACACCTCTGGGGCCAACGTCCTGACTTTC